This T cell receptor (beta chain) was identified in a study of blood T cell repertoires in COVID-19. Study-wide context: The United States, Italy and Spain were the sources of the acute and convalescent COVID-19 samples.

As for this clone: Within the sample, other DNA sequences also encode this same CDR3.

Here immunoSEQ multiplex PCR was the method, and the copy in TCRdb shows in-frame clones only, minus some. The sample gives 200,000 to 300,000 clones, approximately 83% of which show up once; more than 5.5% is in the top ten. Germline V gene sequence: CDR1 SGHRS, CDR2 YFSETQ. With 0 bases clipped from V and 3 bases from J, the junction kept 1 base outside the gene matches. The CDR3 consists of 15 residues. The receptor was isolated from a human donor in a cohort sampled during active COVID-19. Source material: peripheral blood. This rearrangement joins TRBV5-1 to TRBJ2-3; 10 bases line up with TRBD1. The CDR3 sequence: CASSLGDRGTDTQYF. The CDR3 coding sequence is TGCGCCAGCAGCTTGGGGGACAGGGGTACAGATACGCAGTATTTT. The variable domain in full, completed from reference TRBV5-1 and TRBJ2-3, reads KAGVTQTPRYLIKTRGQQVTLSCSPISGHRSVSWYQQTPGQGLQFLFEYFSETQRNKGNFPGRFSGRQFSNSRSEMNVSTLELGDSALYLCASSLGDRGTDTQYFGPGTRLTVL.